The sequence of this T cell receptor (beta chain) was determined in a study of T cell changes during pregnancy in multiple sclerosis. In this sample, this clone turned up once. CDR1 SGHTA and CDR2 FQGNSA come from the germline V gene. CDR3 length equals 13 residues. Trimming removed 1 base at V and 8 bases at J, with 8 bases between. Assay: immunoSEQ multiplex PCR; the TCRdb copy retains only in-frame clones and omits some. The sample gives roughly 38,000 clones, roughly 85% of which show up once; about 1.2% is in the top ten. The V and J genes are TRBV7-2 and TRBJ1-4; D is undetermined. The sequence derives from a female donor with multiple sclerosis, enrolled in a pregnancy study. This sample comprised CD4+ T cells from peripheral blood mononuclear cells, obtained before pregnancy. CDR3 sequence (DNA): TGTGCCAGCAGCTTAGGGCTAGTCGAAAAACTGTTTTTT. As protein: CASSLGLVEKLFF.